This TCR beta chain was captured by sequencing in a study of spatial heterogeneity in lung cancer. Across the study: The follow-up PBMC samples were sequenced whenever they were available. The median time to follow-up was two to three years after resection. Study conclusions and caveats: Among blood samples, ubiquitous expanded tumor TCRs appeared more at resection than at follow-up.

The CDR3 loop spans 14 amino acids. Looked up from germline, CDR1 is LNHDA and CDR2 is SQIVND (reference sequence). J was trimmed by 3 bases and V by 4 bases; bases with no gene match: 3. The time point denotes: blood at routine non-recurrence follow-up after resection. Unsorted whole RNA of tumor, nontumor lung or frozen PBMC was sequenced. This clonotype was counted a few times. Its antigen is unknown. TCR cDNA molecules were tagged individually, and each one carried a unique molecular identifier. TCRdb re-called the 5' RACE reads with MiXCR, one entry per CDR3 protein. The repertoire holds around 110,000 distinct CDR3 sequences, with 9% to 15% as singletons.

The receptor was isolated from a male donor with early-stage non-small cell lung cancer. The chain is built from TRBV19 and TRBJ2-7; TRBD1 matches at 10 bases. Sequenced here: PBMCs, sampled at follow-up. This CDR3 is CASSRGQGFYEQYF. The CDR3 bases are TGTGCCAGTAGTAGGGGACAGGGGTTCTACGAGCAGTACTTC.